This T cell receptor (beta chain) came from a study of blood T cell repertoires in COVID-19. About the study: Spain, Italy and the United States supplied samples that represented acute and convalescent COVID-19. The analysed material was cDNA or gDNA that came from T cells, B-cell-depleted T cells, or PBMCs.

As handled by the study authors: Researchers report that nucleated cell counts were estimated from reference gene primer amplification. Profiling relied on immunoSEQ multiplex PCR, and the TCRdb table lists in-frame clones only, not all of them. V and J calls and clone size are as listed in that table; D and trimming were resolved from the DNA. The table shows some 96,000 clones, with just under 80% occurring only once. The sequencing input was peripheral blood. The clonotype was recovered from a man aged 65 to 79 with active or convalescent COVID-19.

The CDR3 DNA is TGCGCCAGCAGCACGGGGGGGTCATACGAGCAGTACTTC. Translating it yields CASSTGGSYEQYF. The chain carries TRBV5-1 and TRBJ2-7; 8 bases match TRBD2. Trimming cost V 4 bases and J 4 bases; bases outside gene matches: 4. This CDR3 has 13 residues. Germline CDR1 reads SGHRS; CDR2 reads YFSETQ.